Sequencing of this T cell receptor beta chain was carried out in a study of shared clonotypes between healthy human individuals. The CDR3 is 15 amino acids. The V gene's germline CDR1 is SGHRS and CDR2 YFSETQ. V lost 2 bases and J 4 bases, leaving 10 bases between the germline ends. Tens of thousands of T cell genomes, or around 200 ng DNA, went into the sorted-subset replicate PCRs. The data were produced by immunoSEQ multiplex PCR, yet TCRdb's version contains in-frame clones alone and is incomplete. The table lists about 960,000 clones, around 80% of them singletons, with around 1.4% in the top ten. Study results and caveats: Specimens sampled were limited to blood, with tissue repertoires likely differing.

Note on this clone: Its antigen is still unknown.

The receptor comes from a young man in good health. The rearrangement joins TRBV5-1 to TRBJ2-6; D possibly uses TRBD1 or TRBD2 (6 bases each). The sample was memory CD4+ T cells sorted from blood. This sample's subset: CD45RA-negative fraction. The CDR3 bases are TGCGCCAGCAGCTTTGGGGGGCCCGGGGCCAACGTCCTGACTTTC. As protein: CASSFGGPGANVLTF. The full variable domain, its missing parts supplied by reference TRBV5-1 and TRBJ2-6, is KAGVTQTPRYLIKTRGQQVTLSCSPISGHRSVSWYQQTPGQGLQFLFEYFSETQRNKGNFPGRFSGRQFSNSRSEMNVSTLELGDSALYLCASSFGGPGANVLTFGAGSRLTVL.